The 22 T cell receptor beta chains below come from one sample, sequenced in a study of identical twins. TCRdb reprocessed the 5' RACE reads with MiXCR, giving one entry per CDR3 protein. The sample carries approximately 500,000 distinct CDR3 sequences, roughly 15% recorded once. These data were also reused for a study on yellow fever vaccine responses in identical twins.

Sequencing was carried out using CD4+ T cells sorted from blood. The receptors here all came from a woman aged 18-29 years in good health.

The chain couples TRBV7-9 to TRBJ2-5, with a tentative D call TRBD1 (5 bases). V gave up 7 bases and J gave up 7 bases, with 19 bases separating them. Germline values: CDR1 SEHNR, CDR2 FQNEAQ (reference sequence). This CDR3 comprises 14 residues. Written as DNA, the CDR3 is TGTGCCAGCAACTCACAGGCTCCCGACGCGACCCAGTACTTC. Its translation is CASNSQAPDATQYF.

This clonotype was counted only a few times. The chain uses TRBV3-1 and TRBJ1-3; D is unclear. The CDR3 contains 15 residues. With 7 bases removed from V and 0 bases from J, the gap between germline ends came to 13 bases. Germline loops: CDR1 LGHDT, CDR2 YNNKEL (reference sequence). CDR3 bases: TGTGCCAGCACCTCCTTGGCGGCCTCTGGAAACACCATATATTTT. It specifies CASTSLAASGNTIYF.

This clonotype was detected ten times or more. The rearrangement links TRBV7-9 to TRBJ2-6, with 8 bases lining up with TRBD2. Germline V gives CDR1 SEHNR, CDR2 FQNEAQ (reference sequence). CDR3 length: 17 amino acids. V shed 1 base and J 3 bases; nucleotides not matched to a gene: 5. DNA of the CDR3: TGTGCCAGCAGCTTAGAGGGACTAGTCTATGGGGCCAACGTCCTGACTTTC. Protein sequence: CASSLEGLVYGANVLTF.

This clonotype was observed many times. The CDR3 reads CASSEGQGKYEQYF. The CDR3 DNA reads as TGTGCCAGCAGCGAGGGACAGGGGAAATACGAGCAGTACTTC. The rearrangement joins TRBV12-3 or TRBV12-4 to TRBJ2-7, with 10 bases identical to TRBD1. CDR3 length: 14 amino acids. After removal of 6 bases from V and 4 bases from J, the junction contained 6 bases not matched to a gene.

The chain employs TRBV19 and TRBJ2-1; TRBD2 is a possible D gene (5 bases). Trimming pared 7 bases from V and 0 bases from J, leaving 13 bases between. Germline V CDR1 and CDR2: LNHDA, SQIVND (reference sequence). CDR3 length: 15 amino acids. In nucleotides, the CDR3 is TGTGCCAGTACGGTGGCGCTAGCCTCCTACAATGAGCAGTTCTTC. This sequence encodes CASTVALASYNEQFF.

This clonotype has ten or more counts. The CDR3 reads CASSQEHGGVYNEQFF. For the CDR3, the DNA is TGTGCCAGCAGCCAAGAACATGGCGGGGTCTACAATGAGCAGTTCTTC. This chain joins TRBV4-2 and TRBJ2-1; the D gene is possibly TRBD2 (6 bases). This CDR3 has 16 amino acids. The germline V gene has CDR1 LGHNA and CDR2 YNFKEQ. V lost 0 bases and J lost 3, with 12 bases in between.

This sequence joins TRBV6-6 and TRBJ1-2; no firm D call. V shed 6 bases and J shed 1 base, with 3 bases lying between them. The CDR3 has 11 residues. The germline CDR1 and CDR2 sequences are MNHNY and SVGAGI (reference sequence). CDR3 sequence reads: CASRFNYGYTF. CDR3 DNA sequence: TGTGCCAGCAGATTTAACTATGGCTACACCTTC.

V and J are TRBV15 and TRBJ2-2, with D perhaps being TRBD1 or TRBD2 (6 bases each). The CDR3 is 15 residues long. The V end was cut by 1 base, the J end by 7 bases, with 13 bases between. Per germline, CDR1 LNHNV and CDR2 YYDKDF (reference sequence). The CDR3 spells CATSRGGAQGGELFF. CDR3 nucleotide sequence: TGTGCCACCAGCAGAGGGGGGGCGCAGGGCGGGGAGCTGTTTTTT.

As to this clonotype: One junction end disagrees with the germline gene, perhaps due to a read error. V usage is TRBV11-1 and J usage is TRBJ2-1; the match to TRBD2 covers 12 bases. Germline V gene sequence: CDR1 SGHAT, CDR2 FQDESV (reference sequence). The CDR3 is 18 amino acids. The CDR3 DNA sequence: TGTGCCAGCAGCCTAGCGCTAGCGGGAGGGTCAGGATACAATGAGCAGTTCTTC. Its translation: CASSLALAGGSGYNEQFF.

This clonotype was counted many times. J is TRBJ1-1 and V is TRBV4-1; D perhaps matches TRBD1 (5 bases). CDR3 length: 15 residues. Trimming cost V 5 bases and J 1 base, with 14 bases left between them. Germline CDR1 MGHRA, CDR2 YSYEKL. The DNA for the CDR3 is TGCGCCAGCAGCGTCGGGGCGCTTGGGAACACTGAAGCTTTCTTT. Its protein is CASSVGALGNTEAFF.

This clonotype showed up just a few times. The V call is TRBV20-1, the J call TRBJ1-1, with TRBD1 identical over 7 bases. V shed 5 bases and J 10 bases; nucleotides not matched to a gene: 13. CDR1 is DFQATT, CDR2 SNEGSKA, per germline (reference sequence). This CDR3 has 13 residues. The CDR3 nucleotides are TGCAGTGCTCGGACAGGACCAGGGTGGGGAGCTTTCTTT. This codes for CSARTGPGWGAFF.

This chain uses TRBV5-1 with TRBJ2-3, with TRBD2 identical over 12 bases. CDR3 size: 18 residues. The V gene's germline CDR1 is SGHRS and CDR2 YFSETQ. Trimming at V came to 4 bases and at J to 2 bases, leaving 11 bases not matched to a gene. The CDR3 sequence is CASSVGLAGKGPTDTQYF. The CDR3 DNA follows: TGCGCCAGCAGCGTAGGACTAGCGGGAAAGGGGCCCACAGATACGCAGTATTTT.

V and J are TRBV12-3 or TRBV12-4 and TRBJ2-1; 8 bases align to TRBD1. V lost 4 bases, J lost 9 bases, and 8 bases stayed unmatched. The CDR3 sequence is 14 residues long. The DNA for the CDR3 is TGTGCCAGCAGTTCAGGTCAGGGGGCGGCTGAGCAGTTCTTC. Translating it yields CASSSGQGAAEQFF.

This clonotype came up many times. The chain recombines TRBV24-1 with TRBJ1-5, with 7 bases lining up with TRBD1. The CDR3 runs to 13 residues. Germline V CDR1 and CDR2: KGHDR, SFDVKD. Trimming removed 4 bases from V and 6 bases from J; junction bases left unmatched: 2. The CDR3 sequence is CATSDRGGQPQHF. The CDR3 coding sequence is TGTGCCACCAGTGACAGGGGGGGTCAGCCCCAGCATTTT.

J is TRBJ1-1 and V is TRBV7-9; a possible D gene is TRBD1 (6 bases). This CDR3 is 16 amino acids long. Trimming removed 2 bases from V and 1 base from J, with 14 bases in between. The germline CDR1 and CDR2 sequences are SEHNR and FQNEAQ (reference sequence). DNA of the CDR3: TGTGCCAGCAGCTTACAGGGGACATATTCGAACACTGAAGCTTTCTTT. Translating it yields CASSLQGTYSNTEAFF.

This clonotype was seen a few times. The V gene is TRBV5-1, the J gene TRBJ2-1; 8 bases agree with TRBD1. The CDR3 contains 14 residues. J was trimmed by 7 bases and V by 3 bases; bases with no gene match: 6. CDR1 is SGHRS and CDR2 is YFSETQ in the germline V gene. The CDR3 DNA follows: TGCGCCAGCAGCTCGACAGGGGCCGAGAATGAGCAGTTCTTC. Translating it yields CASSSTGAENEQFF.

A few counts support this clonotype. The chain joins TRBV20-1 to TRBJ2-7; D remains unclear. Per the germline V gene, CDR1 is DFQATT and CDR2 is SNEGSKA (reference sequence). CDR3 length: 14 residues. V lost 8 bases, J lost 2 bases, and 19 bases lay in between. The chain's CDR3 is CSRTLSRPTYEQYF. As DNA, the CDR3 is TGCAGTCGTACCCTCTCGCGGCCGACCTACGAGCAGTACTTC.

The V gene is TRBV12-3 or TRBV12-4, the J gene TRBJ2-6, with D perhaps TRBD2 (6 bases). The CDR3 consists of 20 residues. The V and J ends lost 8 bases and 0 bases respectively, with 26 bases between them. CDR3 sequence reads: CASRYGGKVSKGSGANVLTF. The CDR3 DNA follows: TGTGCCAGCCGTTACGGGGGAAAAGTGTCTAAAGGCTCTGGGGCCAACGTCCTGACTTTC.

The V call is TRBV7-9, the J call TRBJ2-1, with 8 bases fitting TRBD1. V was pared by 7 bases and J by 6 bases, with 8 bases of the junction left unmatched. The CDR3 loop spans 14 amino acids. CDR1 is SEHNR, CDR2 FQNEAQ, per germline (reference sequence). The CDR3 loop reads CASTRGQGTNEQFF. In DNA, the CDR3 is TGTGCCAGCACCCGCGGACAGGGAACCAATGAGCAGTTCTTC.

This clonotype was recorded at least ten times. The chain combines TRBV29-1 with TRBJ2-3; D gene uncertain. The CDR3 length is 15 residues. Germline values: CDR1 SQVTM, CDR2 ANQGSEA. V was trimmed by 8 bases and J by 4 bases, leaving 22 bases between them. The CDR3 region is CSHLDLTSTADTQYF. CDR3 nucleotide sequence: TGCAGCCATTTGGACCTAACCTCGACCGCAGATACGCAGTATTTT.

This chain links TRBV28 with TRBJ2-5; perhaps TRBD2 as D (7 bases). The CDR3 has 14 residues. The V and J ends lost 7 bases and 5 bases respectively, with 17 bases between them. Germline V gives CDR1 MDHEN, CDR2 SYDVKM. CDR3 sequence reads: CASTGGGAGETQYF. The CDR3 DNA is TGTGCCAGCACTGGGGGGGGCGCGGGGGAGACCCAGTACTTC.

The rearrangement joins TRBV20-1 to TRBJ2-1, with 7 bases matching TRBD2. There are 18 residues in the CDR3. Germline-derived CDR1 and CDR2 are DFQATT and SNEGSKA (reference sequence). Trimming cost V 0 bases and J 0 bases; bases outside gene matches: 11. The CDR3 bases are TGCAGTGCTAGAGAGGTGACTAGCAGATTTTCCTCCTACAATGAGCAGTTCTTC. Translated: CSAREVTSRFSSYNEQFF.